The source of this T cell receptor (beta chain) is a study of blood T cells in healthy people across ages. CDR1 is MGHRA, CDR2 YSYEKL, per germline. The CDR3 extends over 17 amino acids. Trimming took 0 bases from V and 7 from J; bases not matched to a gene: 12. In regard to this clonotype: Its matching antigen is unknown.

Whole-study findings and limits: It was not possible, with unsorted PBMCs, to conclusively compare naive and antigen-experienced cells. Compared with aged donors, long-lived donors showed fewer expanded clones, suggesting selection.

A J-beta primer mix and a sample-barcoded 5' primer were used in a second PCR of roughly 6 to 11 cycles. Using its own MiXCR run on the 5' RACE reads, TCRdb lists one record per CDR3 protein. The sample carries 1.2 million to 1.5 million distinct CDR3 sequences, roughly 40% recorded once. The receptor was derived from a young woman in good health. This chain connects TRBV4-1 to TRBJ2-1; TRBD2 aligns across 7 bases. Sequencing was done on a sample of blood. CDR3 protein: CASSQDGLRGGENEQFF. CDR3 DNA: TGCGCCAGCAGCCAAGATGGACTCCGCGGGGGTGAAAATGAGCAGTTCTTC.